Shown below are 24 T cell receptor beta chains from a single sample sequenced in a study of T cell repertoires in cytomegalovirus infection. TCRdb independently ran MiXCR on the reads; one entry per CDR3 protein. In the table there are around 710,000 distinct CDR3 sequences, almost 30% of which are singletons. The antigens of these receptors remain unknown. This material consisted of cultured CD8+ T cells from PBMCs, taken from culture after CMV antigen stimulation. The receptors were sampled from a human donor in good health (CMV status not recorded). Some clones in this sample may be carry-over from other donors' samples.

This chain links TRBV27 with TRBJ1-5; D perhaps matches TRBD1 (5 bases). CDR3 length: 15 residues. Germline values: CDR1 MNHEY, CDR2 SMNVEV (reference sequence). Trimming pared 6 bases from V and 2 bases from J, leaving 14 bases between. The CDR3 loop reads CASREGVGGNQPQHF. DNA for the CDR3: TGTGCCAGCAGGGAAGGGGTAGGCGGCAATCAGCCCCAGCATTTT.

A few counts support this clonotype. The chain carries TRBV4-3 and TRBJ1-2; no definite D call. CDR1 is LGHNA and CDR2 is YSLEER in the germline V gene. This CDR3 region has 13 residues. The V end lost 3 bases, the J end lost 8 bases, and 13 bases lay between the germline ends. CDR3 amino acids: CASSQSEVDGYTF. The CDR3 bases are TGCGCCAGCAGCCAGTCCGAGGTGGACGGCTACACCTTC.

This clonotype was observed at least ten times. This chain uses TRBV7-2 with TRBJ2-7, with D possibly matching TRBD2 (5 bases). The germline CDR1 and CDR2 sequences are SGHTA and FQGNSA. This CDR3 is 12 amino acids long. Trimming left V 1 base short and J 7 bases short, with 8 bases between. This chain's CDR3 is CASSLGSGEQYF. The CDR3 DNA follows: TGTGCCAGCAGCTTAGGTTCGGGAGAGCAGTACTTC.

V and J are TRBV10-3 and TRBJ1-1; D ambiguous. Trimming took off 10 bases at V and 7 bases at J, with 10 bases between the two ends. Germline V gene sequence: CDR1 ENHRY, CDR2 SYGVKD. This CDR3 contains 10 residues. CDR3 protein: CATWYHEAFF. For the CDR3, the DNA is TGTGCCACCTGGTACCATGAAGCTTTCTTT.

The chain employs TRBV19 and TRBJ2-7, with D maybe TRBD2 (6 bases). The CDR3 spans 12 residues. Germline values: CDR1 LNHDA, CDR2 SQIVND (reference sequence). V dropped 1 base and J dropped 6 bases, with 7 bases sitting between them. CDR3 sequence: CASSIVGSEQYF. The CDR3 DNA sequence: TGTGCCAGTAGTATAGTCGGGAGCGAGCAGTACTTC.

V gene TRBV5-6 combines with J gene TRBJ1-1; D remains ambiguous. This CDR3 region has 12 residues. Germline CDR1 is SGHDT and CDR2 is YYEEEE. V dropped 0 bases and J dropped 7 bases, with 7 bases sitting between them. The CDR3 region is CASSLVGNEAFF. For the CDR3, the DNA is TGTGCCAGCAGCTTGGTGGGCAATGAAGCTTTCTTT.

Of note for this clonotype: A read error may be the cause here, since a much bigger clone is one base away. The chain links TRBV12-3 or TRBV12-4 to TRBJ2-3; 7 nucleotides agree with TRBD1. Trimming cost V 4 bases and J 5 bases; bases outside gene matches: 12. There are 16 residues in the CDR3. The CDR3 DNA follows: TGTGCCAGCAGTTCCCACAGGGGTTCGATCAGAGATACGCAGTATTTT. Amino acids: CASSSHRGSIRDTQYF.

This clonotype is a singleton in its sample. This chain uses TRBV29-1 with TRBJ2-1, with D uncertain. Germline CDR1 SQVTM, CDR2 ANQGSEA. The CDR3 loop spans 12 amino acids. V lost 3 bases and J 8 bases, leaving 11 bases between the germline ends. The CDR3 protein is CSVEDRDDEQFF. In nucleotides, the CDR3 is TGCAGCGTTGAGGATCGAGACGATGAGCAGTTCTTC.

The V call is TRBV6-2 or TRBV6-3, the J call TRBJ2-7; 9 nucleotides agree with TRBD2. The V segment lost 0 bases and the J segment 0 bases; nucleotides outside the gene matches: 12. This CDR3 is built from 19 residues. In germline, CDR1 is MNHEY, CDR2 SVGEGT. CDR3 residues: CASSYSRLGTSFFSYEQYF. CDR3 nucleotide sequence: TGTGCCAGCAGTTACTCGCGGTTGGGGACTAGCTTTTTCTCCTACGAGCAGTACTTC.

V is TRBV27 and J is TRBJ2-5; D is unresolved. The germline V and J ends were trimmed by 1 base and 1 base, with 10 bases remaining between them. Germline V gene lookup returns CDR1 MNHEY and CDR2 SMNVEV (reference sequence). The length of the CDR3 is 15 residues. The chain's CDR3 is CASSLYQATQETQYF. DNA for the CDR3: TGTGCCAGCAGTTTATATCAGGCAACCCAAGAGACCCAGTACTTC.

There are many counts of this clonotype. This chain connects TRBV7-8 to TRBJ2-2; a weak D match, TRBD1 (5 bases). Germline assignment: CDR1 SGHVS and CDR2 FQNEAQ. V shed 0 bases and J shed 4 bases, with 9 bases lying between them. CDR3 length equals 15 residues. The CDR3, as DNA: TGTGCCAGCAGCTTAGCCCAGGGAACCACCGGGGAGCTGTTTTTT. Translating it yields CASSLAQGTTGELFF.

This clonotype was seen a handful of times. V gene TRBV6-5 combines with J gene TRBJ2-1; no clear D. V was shortened by 0 bases and J by 7 bases, with 7 bases between the two germline ends. The CDR3 covers 13 residues. CDR1 and CDR2 (germline): MNHEY, SVGAGI. The CDR3 DNA reads as TGTGCCAGCAGTTACTCGAACAAAAATGAGCAGTTCTTC. It codes for CASSYSNKNEQFF.

This clonotype was seen many times. The J gene is TRBJ2-5, the V gene TRBV7-2, with 9 nucleotides matching TRBD1. Looked up from germline, CDR1 is SGHTA and CDR2 is FQGNSA. J was trimmed by 1 base and V by 5 bases; bases with no gene match: 8. The CDR3 runs 16 residues. CDR3 region: CASSQRDRAFQETQYF. The CDR3 DNA follows: TGTGCCAGCAGCCAACGGGACAGGGCGTTCCAAGAGACCCAGTACTTC.

The chain employs TRBV10-3 and TRBJ1-6; 7 bases line up with TRBD1. After removal of 10 bases from V and 5 bases from J, the junction contained 17 bases not matched to a gene. The CDR3 sequence is 17 residues long. Germline V lookup: CDR1 ENHRY, CDR2 SYGVKD. The CDR3 here is CATLRPGDTGDNSPLHF. The CDR3 DNA sequence: TGTGCCACGCTCCGCCCGGGCGATACAGGGGATAATTCACCCCTCCACTTT.

The chain is built from TRBV7-9 and TRBJ2-7, with a tentative D call TRBD2 (5 bases). Trimming removed 5 bases from V and 1 base from J, with 12 bases in between. The germline V gene encodes CDR1 SEHNR and CDR2 FQNEAQ (reference sequence). There are 14 residues in the CDR3. The CDR3 here is CASSPGEGSYEQYF. The DNA of the CDR3 is TGTGCCAGCAGCCCCGGCGAGGGTTCCTACGAGCAGTACTTC.

The J gene is TRBJ1-5, the V gene TRBV6-1; no reliable D call. V shed 1 base and J shed 5 bases, with 12 bases lying between them. This CDR3 spans 15 amino acids. Per germline, CDR1 MNHNS and CDR2 SASEGT. Written as DNA, the CDR3 is TGTGCCAGCAGTGAAGAGTGGGTCCCCTATCAGCCCCAGCATTTT. Amino acid sequence: CASSEEWVPYQPQHF.

This chain uses TRBV9 with TRBJ2-1; TRBD2 agrees at 9 bases. With 4 bases clipped from V and 5 bases from J, the junction kept 7 bases outside the gene matches. The germline CDR1 and CDR2 sequences are SGDLS and YYNGEE. The CDR3 length is 15 residues. The chain's CDR3 is CASSPLRGGNNEQFF. In DNA, the CDR3 is TGTGCCAGCAGCCCCCTGCGGGGGGGAAACAATGAGCAGTTCTTC.

The genes are TRBV27 and TRBJ2-1, with 7 positions matching TRBD2. This CDR3 has 18 residues. CDR1 and CDR2 from the germline V gene are MNHEY and SMNVEV (reference sequence). J lost 0 bases, V lost 3 bases, and 11 bases had no gene match. CDR3 sequence: CASSFTGGGGSSYNEQFF. In nucleotides, the CDR3 is TGTGCCAGCAGTTTTACGGGGGGAGGAGGGAGCTCCTACAATGAGCAGTTCTTC.

This clonotype was recorded many times. This chain links TRBV7-2 with TRBJ2-5, with D possibly being TRBD1 (5 bases). V dropped 1 base and J dropped 5 bases, with 11 bases sitting between them. CDR1 SGHTA and CDR2 FQGNSA come from the germline V gene. The CDR3 loop spans 14 amino acids. The CDR3 protein is CASSLEGLWETQYF. The CDR3 nucleotides are TGTGCCAGCAGCTTAGAGGGGCTGTGGGAGACCCAGTACTTC.

Only a few counts were recorded for this clonotype. This chain's CDR3 is CASLDRENTGELFF. The CDR3 region has the DNA TGTGCCAGCCTGGACAGGGAGAACACCGGGGAGCTGTTTTTT. The chain recombines TRBV7-9 with TRBJ2-2; 8 nucleotides align to TRBD1. CDR1 and CDR2 from the germline V gene are SEHNR and FQNEAQ (reference sequence). The CDR3 consists of 14 residues. V was pared by 8 bases and J by 1 base, with 3 bases of the junction left unmatched.

This rearrangement joins TRBV25-1 to TRBJ2-3; TRBD1 or TRBD2 may be the D gene (5 bases each). Looked up from germline, CDR1 is MGHDK and CDR2 is SYGVNS. With 5 bases removed from V and 5 bases from J, the gap between germline ends came to 17 bases. The CDR3 is made up of 15 amino acids. The CDR3 nucleotides read TGTGCCAGCAGTCTCCGTGTTGGGGGATTAGATACGCAGTATTTT. Encoded protein: CASSLRVGGLDTQYF. Full variable domain (outside the CDR3, taken from reference TRBV25-1 and TRBJ2-3): EADIYQTPRYLVIGTGKKITLECSQTMGHDKMYWYQQDPGMELHLIHYSYGVNSTEKGDLSSESTVSRIRTEHFPLTLESARPSHTSQYLCASSLRVGGLDTQYFGPGTRLTVL.

This clonotype was observed a handful of times. The chain employs TRBV6-1 and TRBJ2-7; either TRBD1 or TRBD2 may supply D (5 bases each). CDR1 and CDR2 (germline): MNHNS, SASEGT. CDR3 length: 15 amino acids. V was clipped by 2 bases and J by 2 bases, with 13 bases between them. The CDR3 sequence is CASSEWRSGTYEQYV. The CDR3 DNA reads as TGTGCCAGCAGTGAATGGAGGTCAGGGACCTACGAGCAGTACGTC.

The V and J genes are TRBV7-6 and TRBJ2-7; the D is unclear. The CDR3 is 15 amino acids. Germline assignment: CDR1 SGHVS and CDR2 FNYEAQ. V lost 3 bases and J lost 3, with 15 bases in between. As DNA, the CDR3 is TGTGCCAGCAGCTTCCCCCCAGCAGCCAACTACGAGCAGTACGTC. Protein sequence: CASSFPPAANYEQYV.

The chain employs TRBV2 and TRBJ2-1, with 7 bases aligning to TRBD1. Per germline, CDR1 SNHLY and CDR2 FYNNEI. Trimming cost V 6 bases and J 2 bases; bases outside gene matches: 7. This CDR3 comprises 15 residues. The CDR3 DNA reads TGTGCCAGCAGACAGACAGGGAGTGCCTACAATGAGCAGTTCTTC. Translated, it gives CASRQTGSAYNEQFF.